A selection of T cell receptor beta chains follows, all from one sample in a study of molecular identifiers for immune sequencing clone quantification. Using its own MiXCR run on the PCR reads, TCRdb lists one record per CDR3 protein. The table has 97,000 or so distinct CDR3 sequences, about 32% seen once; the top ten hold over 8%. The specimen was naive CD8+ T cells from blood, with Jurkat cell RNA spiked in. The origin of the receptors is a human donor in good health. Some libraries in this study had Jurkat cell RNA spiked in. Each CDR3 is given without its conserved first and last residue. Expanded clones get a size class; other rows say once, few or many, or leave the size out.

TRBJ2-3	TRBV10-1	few	ASNRYTGDTQY
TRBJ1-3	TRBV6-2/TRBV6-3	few	ASSYAISGNTIY
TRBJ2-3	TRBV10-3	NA	AISDATSSFEDTQY
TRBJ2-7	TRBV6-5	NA	ASSYGRLGFYEQY
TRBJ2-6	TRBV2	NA	ASREGRSSGATVLT
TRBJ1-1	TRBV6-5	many	ASSRNWNTEAF
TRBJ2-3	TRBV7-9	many	ASNSDSRSTDTQY
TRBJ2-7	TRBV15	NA	ATSRDLGQGDYEQY
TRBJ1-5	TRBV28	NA	ASSLWFGRGNQPQH
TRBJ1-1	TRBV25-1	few	ATTQGNTEAF
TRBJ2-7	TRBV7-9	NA	ASSQGAAYEQY
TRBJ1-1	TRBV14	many	ASSQGRPIETEAF
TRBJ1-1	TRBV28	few	ASALEGMNTEAF
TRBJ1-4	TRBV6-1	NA	ASSDGQGFWEKLF
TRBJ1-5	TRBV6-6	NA	ASSPSPGREQPQH
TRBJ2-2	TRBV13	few	ASSSQGFTGELF
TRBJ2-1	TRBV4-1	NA	ASSSGQGISYNEQF
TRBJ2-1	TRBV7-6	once	ASSEYPAGVNEQF
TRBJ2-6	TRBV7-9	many	ASSLAQSGANVLT
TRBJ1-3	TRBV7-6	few	ASSRGPGGNTIY
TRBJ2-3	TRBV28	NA	ASSSRTEMGTQY
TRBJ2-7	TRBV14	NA	ASSQEWGSESEQY
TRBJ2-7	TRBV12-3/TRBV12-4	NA	ASSLSPVHEQY
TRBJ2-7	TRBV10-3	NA	AIRSGDAGYEQY
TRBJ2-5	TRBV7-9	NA	ASSLAGLAGEETQY
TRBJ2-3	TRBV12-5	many	ASADTLRGSTDTQY
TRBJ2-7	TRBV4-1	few	ASSQAFNLAGDQY
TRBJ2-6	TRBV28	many	ASSLWEGSGANVLT
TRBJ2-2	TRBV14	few	ASSQGPNTGELF
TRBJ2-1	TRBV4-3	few	ASSHPASGRAIEQF
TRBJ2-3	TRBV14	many	ASSASTDTQY
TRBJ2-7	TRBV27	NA	ASSLQGALNYEQY
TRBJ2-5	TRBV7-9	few	ASSPRAGTSAQETQY
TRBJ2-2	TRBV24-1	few	ATSDPSLREGPNTGELF
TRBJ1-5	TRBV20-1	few	SARVILEPSNQPQH
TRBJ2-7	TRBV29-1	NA	SGAAGSNAQY
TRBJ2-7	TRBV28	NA	ASQGTKRRGREQY
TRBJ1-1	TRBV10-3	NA	AISERGGSGRDTEAF
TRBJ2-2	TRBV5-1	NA	ASWVSGSKAGELF
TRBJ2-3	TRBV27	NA	ASSLTSGRVRNTQY
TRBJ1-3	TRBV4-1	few	ASSQDGHSGNTIY
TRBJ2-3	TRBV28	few	ASSRFLDTQY
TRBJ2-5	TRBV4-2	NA	ASGPGLQETQY
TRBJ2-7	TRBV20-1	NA	SASDKGIYEQY
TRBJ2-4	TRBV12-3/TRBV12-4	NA	ASNQQGLENTQY
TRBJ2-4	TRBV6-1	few	ASSDRGIQY
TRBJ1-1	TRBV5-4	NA	ASSSGTSEAF
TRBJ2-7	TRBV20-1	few	SARAPGAVTYEQY
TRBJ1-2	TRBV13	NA	ASILGVWGTGYGYS
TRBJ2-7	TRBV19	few	ASSIGAGLLAYEQY
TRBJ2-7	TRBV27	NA	ASSLYQGGSYGQY
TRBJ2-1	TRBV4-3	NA	ASSQLTPGQRFYNEQF
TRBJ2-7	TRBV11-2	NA	ASSLSSAYAYEQY
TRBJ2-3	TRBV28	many	ASSLHRDTQY
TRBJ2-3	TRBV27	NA	ASSQPGTVQLDTQY